Sequencing of this T cell receptor (beta chain) was carried out in a study of blood T cell repertoires in COVID-19. Looking at the study overall: The study drew acute and convalescent COVID-19 samples from the United States, Italy and Spain. PBMCs, B-cell-depleted T cells, or T cells were the source of the cDNA or gDNA that made up the material.

This CDR3 has 14 amino acids. Per germline, CDR1 ENHRY and CDR2 SYGVKD. With 5 bases clipped from V and 2 bases from J, the junction kept 5 bases outside the gene matches. Some clones are missing from TCRdb's copy, which holds only in-frame ones; the method was immunoSEQ multiplex PCR. The sample holds under 100,000 clones, under 80% seen once. This clone was found once. The clonotype originates from an elderly woman with active or convalescent COVID-19. What was sequenced was peripheral blood. The gene calls are TRBV10-3 and TRBJ1-2; the match to TRBD1 covers 7 bases. The CDR3 loop reads CAISLGQSNYGYTF. CDR3 sequence (DNA): TGTGCCATCAGTCTGGGACAGTCCAACTATGGCTACACCTTC.